This entry lists 9 T cell receptor beta chains sequenced from one sample in a study of beta chain features in type 1 diabetes. Expressed TCRB transcripts were sequenced because the isolated RNA had all been reverse transcribed beforehand. Only in-frame clones appear in the TCRdb table, and some are missing; sequencing was by immunoSEQ multiplex PCR. Here the sample spans roughly 500,000 clones, around 28% being singletons. Sequenced input: naive CD4+ T cells from blood. The receptor source for this set is a man aged 18 to 35 in good health.

This chain joins TRBV30 and TRBJ2-2; D gene uncertain. Per germline, CDR1 GTSNPN and CDR2 SVGIG (reference sequence). The CDR3 has 12 residues. Trimming pared 7 bases from V and 3 bases from J, leaving 9 bases between. CDR3 protein: CAFLPHTGELFF. CDR3 sequence (DNA): TGTGCCTTCCTTCCACACACCGGGGAGCTGTTTTTT.

The sample holds a few counts of this clone. J is TRBJ2-1 and V is TRBV28, with 10 bases aligning to TRBD2. The CDR3 has 16 amino acids. V lost 5 bases to trimming and J lost 11 bases; unmatched junction nucleotides: 15. The germline V gene encodes CDR1 MDHEN and CDR2 SYDVKM. CDR3 DNA sequence: TGTGCCAGCAGTCCGGTGGGCTCCGGGACTAGCGCGAAGCAGTTCTTC. Encoded protein: CASSPVGSGTSAKQFF.

The chain links TRBV7-2 to TRBJ1-2; 10 bases agree with TRBD1. Germline V gene sequence: CDR1 SGHTA, CDR2 FQGNSA. The ends lost 4 bases at V and 4 bases at J; junction bases unmatched: 0. The CDR3 is made up of 13 amino acids. CDR3 sequence: CASSWTGGYGYTF. In DNA form, the CDR3 reads TGTGCCAGCAGCTGGACAGGGGGCTATGGCTACACCTTC. Using reference TRBV7-2 and TRBJ1-2 for the parts outside the CDR3, the full variable domain is GAGVSQSPSNKVTEKGKDVELRCDPISGHTALYWYRQSLGQGLEFLIYFQGNSAPDKSGLPSDRFSAERTGGSVSTLTIQRTQQEDSAVYLCASSWTGGYGYTFGSGTRLTVV.

The V gene is TRBV4-2, the J gene TRBJ2-1; tentatively, D is TRBD2 (5 bases). Trimming took 1 base from V and 3 from J, leaving 16 bases between them. The CDR3 sequence is 17 residues long. The germline V gene encodes CDR1 LGHNA and CDR2 YNFKEQ. The CDR3 region has the DNA TGTGCCAGCAGCCAAGGGATACGCGGAGGACTCTACAATGAGCAGTTCTTC. This sequence encodes CASSQGIRGGLYNEQFF.

The genes are TRBV29-1 and TRBJ2-3; a possible D gene is TRBD2 (5 bases). The length of the CDR3 is 14 residues. CDR1 and CDR2 (germline): SQVTM, ANQGSEA. V dropped 7 bases and J dropped 0 bases, with 14 bases sitting between them. The CDR3 DNA is TGCAGCGCCGTACCGGGAAAGAGCACAGATACGCAGTATTTT. It is translated as CSAVPGKSTDTQYF.

A few counts support this clone. The V and J genes are TRBV7-2 and TRBJ2-3; D not certain. Trimming left V 5 bases short and J 0 bases short, with 3 bases between. The CDR3 is made up of 12 amino acids. CDR1 and CDR2 from the germline V gene are SGHTA and FQGNSA. The CDR3 is CASSRSTDTQYF. CDR3 DNA: TGTGCCAGCAGCCGTAGCACAGATACGCAGTATTTT.

This clone was detected a few times. In DNA, the CDR3 is TGTGCCAGCAGCTTACCCCTGATCACCTCCGGGGAGCTGTTTTTT. Protein sequence: CASSLPLITSGELFF. The rearrangement uses TRBV7-8 and TRBJ2-2; D remains unclear. CDR1 is SGHVS and CDR2 is FQNEAQ in the germline V gene. V lost 2 bases to trimming and J lost 6 bases, with 13 bases between them. The CDR3 contains 15 residues.

In its sample, this clone was seen a few times. The J gene is TRBJ2-7, the V gene TRBV27, with D uncertain. The CDR3 contains 13 residues. In germline, CDR1 is MNHEY, CDR2 SMNVEV (reference sequence). V shed 6 bases and J shed 2 bases, with 11 bases lying between them. CDR3 loop: CASRRASAYEQYF. CDR3 sequence (DNA): TGTGCCAGCAGACGTGCCTCGGCCTACGAGCAGTACTTC.

This chain uses TRBV7-2 with TRBJ2-3; 11 bases map to TRBD2. This CDR3 contains 16 residues. V lost 1 base to trimming and J lost 3 bases; unmatched junction nucleotides: 3. The germline V gene encodes CDR1 SGHTA and CDR2 FQGNSA. CDR3 in amino acids: CASSLVASGGTDTQYF. The CDR3 DNA reads TGTGCCAGCAGCTTAGTGGCTAGCGGGGGGACAGATACGCAGTATTTT.